This T cell receptor (beta chain) originates from a study of PD-1 blockade in classical Hodgkin lymphoma. Study outcomes and limitations: Lower baseline TCR diversity was reported for newly diagnosed patients than for healthy donors. Although disease activity or prior therapy may be involved, causes of the repertoire differences remain undefined.

Only in-frame clones appear in the TCRdb table, and some are missing; sequencing was by immunoSEQ multiplex PCR. The repertoire holds tens of thousands of clones, 66% seen once, with 2.5% to 3.5% in the top ten. V was clipped by 9 bases and J by 6 bases, with 24 bases between them. This CDR3 spans 15 amino acids. Germline loops: CDR1 LGHNA, CDR2 YSLEER. As to this clone: Antigen specificity is unknown.

Time point described: cycle 4 day 1 (C4D1), after around six weeks of nivolumab. After autologous stem cell transplantation all patients relapsed, and prior brentuximab vedotin exposure differed between cohorts. The sequence came from a human donor with classical Hodgkin lymphoma. The chain couples TRBV4-3 to TRBJ2-7, with D maybe TRBD1 (6 bases). The sample was peripheral blood mononuclear cells (PBMCs), taken before the fourth cycle of nivolumab. The CDR3 nucleotides read TGCGCCAGGGGCCACTACCCAGGGGACCCCAGCGAGCAGTACTTC. This sequence encodes CARGHYPGDPSEQYF.